This TCR beta chain was sequenced during a study of blood T cell repertoires in COVID-19. As for the study in general: Both acute and convalescent COVID-19 samples were obtained from the United States, Italy and Spain.

CDR1 is SNHLY, CDR2 FYNNEI, per germline. The trim removed 2 bases at V and 3 bases at J, leaving 7 bases unmatched. The CDR3 sequence is 15 residues long. Under the authors' procedure: Amplifying reference gene primers gave estimates of nucleated cell counts. Using immunoSEQ multiplex PCR, the repertoire was profiled, and TCRdb retains in-frame clones only, with some absent. Clone size and V and J calls were adopted from that table, with D and trimming inferred from the DNA. This sample carries over 120,000 clones, about 80% of them seen once, and the ten largest clones take less than 4%. This clonotype originated in a woman aged 60-70 years with acute or convalescent COVID-19. The sample consisted of peripheral blood. J is TRBJ2-7 and V is TRBV2; TRBD2 agrees at 7 bases. CDR3 amino acids: CASSERSGGVYEQYF. In nucleotides, the CDR3 is TGTGCCAGCAGTGAAAGGAGTGGGGGGGTCTACGAGCAGTACTTC.